The T cell receptor (beta chain) under discussion was sequenced for a study of shared clonotypes between healthy human individuals. Study results and limitations: Represented genetic and exposure-history diversity was restricted by having few donors. Clonotype sharing across several donors was observed for around 5% of naive CD4 clonotypes.

The material for each subset, its genomic DNA, was split evenly across several immunoSEQ plates. Under the authors' procedure: Junction-only immunoSEQ data arrived without quality scores, meaning filtering differed. Libraries were prepared by immunoSEQ multiplex PCR; TCRdb keeps only in-frame clonotypes and omits some of them. From that table come the V and J calls and clone size; the DNA was used to work out D and trimming. The table records some 2.3 million clones, over 90% of them present only once. Regarding this clone: Its specificity is not known.

CDR3 length: 14 amino acids. Trimming removed 0 bases from V and 8 bases from J, with 14 bases in between. CDR1 MNHEY and CDR2 SMNVEV come from the germline V gene (reference sequence). The sequence came from a man younger than 35 in good health. Some clones in this sample may be carry-over from other donors' samples. The chain uses TRBV27 and TRBJ2-7; tentative D call: TRBD2 (6 bases). Sequencing input: naive CD4+ T cells from PBMCs. Subset of the sample: CD45RA+ positively selected. The chain's CDR3 is CASSLSAGLVKQYF. CDR3 sequence (DNA): TGTGCCAGCAGTTTATCGGCGGGATTGGTAAAGCAGTACTTC.